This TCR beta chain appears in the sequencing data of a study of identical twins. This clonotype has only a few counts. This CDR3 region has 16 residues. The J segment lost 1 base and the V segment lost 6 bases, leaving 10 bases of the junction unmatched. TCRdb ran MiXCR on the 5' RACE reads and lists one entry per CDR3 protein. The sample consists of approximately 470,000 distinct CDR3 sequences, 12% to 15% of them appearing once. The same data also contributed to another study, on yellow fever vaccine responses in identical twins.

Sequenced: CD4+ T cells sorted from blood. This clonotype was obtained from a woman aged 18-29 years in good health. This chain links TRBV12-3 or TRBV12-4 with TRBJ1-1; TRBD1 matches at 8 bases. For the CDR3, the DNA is TGTGCCAGCAGGGCCGACAGGGGTCTTGGGAACACTGAAGCTTTCTTT. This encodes CASRADRGLGNTEAFF.